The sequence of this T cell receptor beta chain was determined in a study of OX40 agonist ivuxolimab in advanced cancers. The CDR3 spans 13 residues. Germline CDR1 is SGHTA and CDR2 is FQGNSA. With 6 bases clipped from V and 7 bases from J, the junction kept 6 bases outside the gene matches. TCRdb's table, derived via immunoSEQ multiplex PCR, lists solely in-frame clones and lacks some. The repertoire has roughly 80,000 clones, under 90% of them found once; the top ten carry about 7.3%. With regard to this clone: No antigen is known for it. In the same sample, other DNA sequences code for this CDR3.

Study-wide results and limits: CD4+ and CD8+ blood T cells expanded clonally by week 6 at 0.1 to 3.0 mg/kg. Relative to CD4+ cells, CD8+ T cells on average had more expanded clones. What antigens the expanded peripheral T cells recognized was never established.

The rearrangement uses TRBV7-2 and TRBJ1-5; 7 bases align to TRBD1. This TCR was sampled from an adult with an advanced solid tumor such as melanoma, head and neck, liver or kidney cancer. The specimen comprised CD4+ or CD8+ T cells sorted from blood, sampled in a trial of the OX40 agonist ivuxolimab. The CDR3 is CASSSDRFQPQHF. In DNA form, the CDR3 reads TGTGCCAGCAGTTCGGACAGGTTCCAGCCCCAGCATTTT.